This TCR beta chain was observed in a study of blood T cells in healthy people across ages. CDR3 length: 14 amino acids. CDR1 is SGHAT, CDR2 FQDESV, per germline (reference sequence). Trimming took 0 bases from V and 10 from J, leaving 16 bases between them. Using a J-beta primer mix together with a sample-barcoded 5' primer, a second PCR was run for 7 to 11 cycles. TCRdb reprocessed the 5' RACE reads via MiXCR and lists one record per CDR3 protein. Seen here are about 1 million distinct CDR3 sequences, around 25% observed once, and the top ten hold about 0.8%. The same data also contributed to another study, on T cells of mothers and their children.

This receptor was identified in a girl aged 2-10 years in good health. Sequenced sample: blood. The chain is built from TRBV11-1 and TRBJ2-7; D is perhaps TRBD1 or TRBD2 (5 bases each). The CDR3 DNA follows: TGTGCCAGCAGCTTAGCCCCGACCGGGACCTCACAGTACTTC. Translation: CASSLAPTGTSQYF.